These T cell receptor beta chains were read from a single sample in a study of T-cell reconstitution after alpha-beta-depleted transplantation in children. From the PCR reads, TCRdb called clonotypes with MiXCR, one entry per CDR3 protein. The sample lists around 700,000 distinct CDR3 sequences; less than 15% were seen once. The sample here was PBMCs, taken before TCRalphabeta/CD19-depleted stem cell transplant. All receptors derive from a girl aged 2-10 years with congenital amegakaryocytic thrombocytopenia, due to receive a stem cell transplant. CDR3s include the opening cysteine and the closing phenylalanine or tryptophan. Each record gives: J gene, V gene, clone size, D gene, CDR3 protein, CDR3 DNA. D genes are given only for firm matches. Part of the rows lack a size; the others show once, few, many or a class for expanded clones.

j_gene: TRBJ1-1
v_gene: TRBV20-1
abundance: many
d_gene: .
CDR3aa: CSASRGEVTEAFF
CDR3nt: TGCAGTGCTAGTCGCGGGGAAGTCACTGAAGCTTTCTTT

j_gene: TRBJ2-7
v_gene: TRBV10-3
abundance: .
d_gene: .
CDR3aa: CAICAGAGPYEQYF
CDR3nt: TGTGCCATCTGTGCAGGGGCGGGGCCCTACGAGCAGTACTTC

j_gene: TRBJ2-1
v_gene: TRBV30
abundance: few
d_gene: TRBD2
CDR3aa: CAWSLLAGRDEQFF
CDR3nt: TGTGCCTGGAGCCTACTAGCGGGACGGGATGAGCAGTTCTTC

j_gene: TRBJ1-1
v_gene: TRBV20-1
abundance: many
d_gene: .
CDR3aa: CSAAMAFLDSEAFF
CDR3nt: TGCAGTGCTGCAATGGCTTTTCTGGACTCTGAAGCTTTCTTT

j_gene: TRBJ2-7
v_gene: TRBV11-2
abundance: many
d_gene: TRBD2
CDR3aa: CASSLDSRTSGNYEQYF
CDR3nt: TGTGCCAGCAGCTTAGACTCCAGGACTAGCGGGAACTACGAGCAGTACTTC

j_gene: TRBJ2-2
v_gene: TRBV12-3/TRBV12-4
abundance: .
d_gene: .
CDR3aa: CASSFRPPGELFF
CDR3nt: TGTGCCAGCAGTTTCAGACCGCCCGGGGAGCTGTTTTTT

j_gene: TRBJ1-5
v_gene: TRBV6-6
abundance: many
d_gene: .
CDR3aa: CASRGTTNQPQHF
CDR3nt: TGTGCCAGCAGGGGGACAACTAATCAGCCCCAGCATTTT

j_gene: TRBJ2-1
v_gene: TRBV29-1
abundance: many
d_gene: .
CDR3aa: CSGQPNEQFF
CDR3nt: TGCAGCGGACAACCCAATGAGCAGTTCTTC

j_gene: TRBJ2-1
v_gene: TRBV5-1
abundance: .
d_gene: TRBD2
CDR3aa: CASSGEGRVVDEQFF
CDR3nt: TGCGCCAGCAGCGGGGAGGGGCGAGTTGTGGATGAGCAGTTCTTC

j_gene: TRBJ2-7
v_gene: TRBV15
abundance: few
d_gene: .
CDR3aa: CATSRVRGPYEQYF
CDR3nt: TGTGCCACCAGCAGAGTTAGGGGACCCTACGAGCAGTACTTC

j_gene: TRBJ1-2
v_gene: TRBV20-1
abundance: many
d_gene: .
CDR3aa: CSAGTYGYTF
CDR3nt: TGCAGTGCGGGGACATACGGCTACACCTTC

j_gene: TRBJ2-1
v_gene: TRBV10-3
abundance: .
d_gene: .
CDR3aa: CAISESGYNEQFF
CDR3nt: TGTGCCATCAGTGAGTCGGGTTACAATGAGCAGTTCTTC

j_gene: TRBJ2-7
v_gene: TRBV15
abundance: many
d_gene: .
CDR3aa: CATSSPGLSSYEQYF
CDR3nt: TGTGCCACCAGCAGTCCAGGACTATCATCCTACGAGCAGTACTTC

j_gene: TRBJ2-1
v_gene: TRBV25-1
abundance: .
d_gene: TRBD2
CDR3aa: CASKREGPNEQFF
CDR3nt: TGTGCCAGCAAGCGGGAGGGCCCGAATGAGCAGTTCTTC

j_gene: TRBJ2-3
v_gene: TRBV20-1
abundance: many
d_gene: .
CDR3aa: CSARPPGQSDTQYF
CDR3nt: TGCAGTGCTAGACCTCCGGGACAATCAGATACGCAGTATTTT

j_gene: TRBJ2-1
v_gene: TRBV20-1
abundance: .
d_gene: .
CDR3aa: CSARDGRRLGPEQFF
CDR3nt: TGCAGTGCTAGGGACGGCAGGCGTCTGGGGCCTGAGCAGTTCTTC

j_gene: TRBJ2-7
v_gene: TRBV7-2
abundance: .
d_gene: TRBD1
CDR3aa: CASSKVQGGFAYEQYF
CDR3nt: TGTGCCAGCAGCAAGGTGCAAGGGGGCTTCGCTTACGAGCAGTACTTC

j_gene: TRBJ1-4
v_gene: TRBV7-2
abundance: few
d_gene: .
CDR3aa: CASSRTPGQEKLFF
CDR3nt: TGTGCCAGCAGTCGTACCCCCGGTCAGGAAAAACTGTTTTTT

j_gene: TRBJ1-1
v_gene: TRBV14
abundance: many
d_gene: .
CDR3aa: CASSLGQSTEAFF
CDR3nt: TGTGCCAGCAGCCTAGGACAGAGCACTGAAGCTTTCTTT

j_gene: TRBJ2-3
v_gene: TRBV4-1
abundance: .
d_gene: TRBD2
CDR3aa: CASSQGSTGTTVFGRSTDTQYF
CDR3nt: TGCGCCAGCAGCCAAGGCAGTACCGGGACTACGGTTTTCGGAAGGAGCACAGATACGCAGTATTTT

j_gene: TRBJ1-2
v_gene: TRBV20-1
abundance: few
d_gene: TRBD1
CDR3aa: CSVQGGYGYTF
CDR3nt: TGCAGTGTACAGGGGGGCTATGGCTACACCTTC

j_gene: TRBJ2-1
v_gene: TRBV6-5
abundance: many
d_gene: TRBD1
CDR3aa: CASSYSYVGTGSSYNEQFF
CDR3nt: TGTGCCAGCAGTTACTCGTATGTCGGGACAGGGAGCTCCTACAATGAGCAGTTCTTC

j_gene: TRBJ2-2
v_gene: TRBV10-3
abundance: .
d_gene: .
CDR3aa: CAISESWGQNTGELFF
CDR3nt: TGTGCCATCAGTGAGTCATGGGGACAGAACACCGGGGAGCTGTTTTTT

j_gene: TRBJ2-2
v_gene: TRBV24-1
abundance: .
d_gene: TRBD2
CDR3aa: CATSDPSGRGAGELFF
CDR3nt: TGTGCCACCAGTGACCCAAGCGGGAGAGGGGCCGGGGAGCTGTTTTTT

j_gene: TRBJ2-7
v_gene: TRBV29-1
abundance: .
d_gene: .
CDR3aa: CSVDKDHEQYF
CDR3nt: TGCAGCGTGGACAAGGATCACGAGCAGTACTTC

j_gene: TRBJ2-3
v_gene: TRBV7-9
abundance: .
d_gene: TRBD2
CDR3aa: CASSLELAGVSTQYF
CDR3nt: TGTGCCAGCAGCTTAGAACTGGCGGGAGTAAGTACGCAGTATTTT

j_gene: TRBJ1-5
v_gene: TRBV6-1
abundance: many
d_gene: .
CDR3aa: CASGKERVGHSNQPQHF
CDR3nt: TGTGCCAGCGGTAAGGAAAGGGTCGGACATAGCAATCAGCCCCAGCATTTT

j_gene: TRBJ2-7
v_gene: TRBV28
abundance: few
d_gene: .
CDR3aa: CASRTTDLAYYEQYF
CDR3nt: TGTGCCAGCAGGACCACGGACCTAGCTTACTACGAGCAGTACTTC

j_gene: TRBJ2-3
v_gene: TRBV5-6
abundance: many
d_gene: TRBD2
CDR3aa: CASFTGLAARDTQYF
CDR3nt: TGTGCCAGCTTCACAGGACTAGCGGCCCGGGATACGCAGTATTTT

j_gene: TRBJ2-2
v_gene: TRBV6-1
abundance: .
d_gene: .
CDR3aa: CASTQNRATGELFF
CDR3nt: TGTGCCAGCACCCAGAATCGGGCCACCGGGGAGCTGTTTTTT

j_gene: TRBJ2-2
v_gene: TRBV25-1
abundance: .
d_gene: .
CDR3aa: CASGGTVNTGELFF
CDR3nt: TGTGCCAGCGGCGGGACAGTTAACACCGGGGAGCTGTTTTTT

j_gene: TRBJ2-3
v_gene: TRBV20-1
abundance: many
d_gene: .
CDR3aa: CSASAVELGTDTQYF
CDR3nt: TGCAGTGCCTCAGCGGTGGAGTTAGGCACAGATACGCAGTATTTT

j_gene: TRBJ2-1
v_gene: TRBV7-9
abundance: .
d_gene: TRBD1
CDR3aa: CASSPWDRVYNEQFF
CDR3nt: TGTGCCAGCAGCCCCTGGGACAGGGTCTACAATGAGCAGTTCTTC

j_gene: TRBJ2-1
v_gene: TRBV5-1
abundance: few
d_gene: .
CDR3aa: CASSLRPGLYNEQFF
CDR3nt: TGCGCCAGCAGCTTACGCCCAGGCCTCTACAATGAGCAGTTCTTC

j_gene: TRBJ2-7
v_gene: TRBV5-1
abundance: .
d_gene: .
CDR3aa: CASSKAPGYYEQYF
CDR3nt: TGCGCCAGCAGCAAGGCCCCAGGGTACTACGAGCAGTACTTC

j_gene: TRBJ2-1
v_gene: TRBV7-9
abundance: few
d_gene: .
CDR3aa: CASSRLGAALRYNEQFF
CDR3nt: TGTGCCAGCAGCCGTCTTGGAGCGGCGTTGAGGTACAATGAGCAGTTCTTC

j_gene: TRBJ2-5
v_gene: TRBV7-8
abundance: few
d_gene: .
CDR3aa: CASSPLGAEETQYF
CDR3nt: TGTGCCAGCAGCCCCCTTGGGGCGGAAGAGACCCAGTACTTC

j_gene: TRBJ2-4
v_gene: TRBV12-3/TRBV12-4
abundance: .
d_gene: .
CDR3aa: CASTVKNIQYF
CDR3nt: TGTGCCAGCACAGTTAAAAACATTCAGTACTTC

j_gene: TRBJ1-2
v_gene: TRBV20-1
abundance: many
d_gene: .
CDR3aa: CSANIPGPYNYGYTF
CDR3nt: TGCAGTGCCAACATTCCGGGACCCTACAACTATGGCTACACCTTC

j_gene: TRBJ2-3
v_gene: TRBV28
abundance: .
d_gene: .
CDR3aa: CASGNTRTDTQYF
CDR3nt: TGTGCCAGCGGTAATACACGCACAGATACGCAGTATTTT

j_gene: TRBJ2-2
v_gene: TRBV12-3/TRBV12-4
abundance: many
d_gene: .
CDR3aa: CASSPRLKNTGELFF
CDR3nt: TGTGCCAGCAGTCCGCGATTAAAGAACACCGGGGAGCTGTTTTTT

j_gene: TRBJ2-7
v_gene: TRBV20-1
abundance: .
d_gene: .
CDR3aa: CSAPSPTSYEQYF
CDR3nt: TGCAGTGCCCCCTCTCCGACCTCCTACGAGCAGTACTTC

j_gene: TRBJ2-2
v_gene: TRBV5-1
abundance: .
d_gene: TRBD2
CDR3aa: CASSWRSGSRSNTGELFF
CDR3nt: TGCGCCAGCAGCTGGAGAAGCGGGAGTCGTTCGAACACCGGGGAGCTGTTTTTT

j_gene: TRBJ2-3
v_gene: TRBV20-1
abundance: many
d_gene: .
CDR3aa: CSARGASADTQYF
CDR3nt: TGCAGTGCTAGAGGAGCAAGCGCAGATACGCAGTATTTT

j_gene: TRBJ2-1
v_gene: TRBV10-3
abundance: many
d_gene: TRBD2
CDR3aa: CAISESLAGDNEQFF
CDR3nt: TGTGCCATCAGTGAGTCACTAGCGGGTGACAATGAGCAGTTCTTC

j_gene: TRBJ2-7
v_gene: TRBV7-2
abundance: .
d_gene: TRBD2
CDR3aa: CASSLALRGGSLYEQYF
CDR3nt: TGTGCCAGCAGCTTAGCGCTTCGTGGCGGGAGCCTTTACGAGCAGTACTTC

j_gene: TRBJ1-2
v_gene: TRBV12-3/TRBV12-4
abundance: many
d_gene: .
CDR3aa: CASSNRVWGYTF
CDR3nt: TGTGCCAGCAGTAACAGGGTTTGGGGCTACACCTTC

j_gene: TRBJ2-7
v_gene: TRBV6-5
abundance: many
d_gene: .
CDR3aa: CASSYKQVSYEQYF
CDR3nt: TGTGCCAGCAGTTACAAACAGGTCTCCTACGAGCAGTACTTC

j_gene: TRBJ2-7
v_gene: TRBV7-9
abundance: .
d_gene: .
CDR3aa: CASSGATYEQYF
CDR3nt: TGTGCCAGCAGCGGCGCTACCTACGAGCAGTACTTC

j_gene: TRBJ2-2
v_gene: TRBV7-9
abundance: .
d_gene: TRBD2
CDR3aa: CASSLGIAGGTGELFF
CDR3nt: TGTGCCAGCAGCTTAGGAATCGCGGGAGGCACCGGGGAGCTGTTTTTT

j_gene: TRBJ2-1
v_gene: TRBV7-6
abundance: .
d_gene: .
CDR3aa: CASSPGLWAYNEQFF
CDR3nt: TGTGCCAGCAGCCCGGGACTTTGGGCCTACAATGAGCAGTTCTTC

j_gene: TRBJ2-2
v_gene: TRBV20-1
abundance: few
d_gene: .
CDR3aa: CSARVLDTGELFF
CDR3nt: TGCAGTGCTAGAGTATTAGACACCGGGGAGCTGTTTTTT

j_gene: TRBJ2-1
v_gene: TRBV5-1
abundance: .
d_gene: .
CDR3aa: CASSLEDLDNEQFF
CDR3nt: TGCGCCAGCAGCTTGGAGGACCTAGACAATGAGCAGTTCTTC

j_gene: TRBJ2-1
v_gene: TRBV7-2
abundance: few
d_gene: TRBD2
CDR3aa: CASSFMGGGDEQFF
CDR3nt: TGTGCCAGCAGCTTTATGGGGGGAGGGGATGAGCAGTTCTTC

j_gene: TRBJ2-3
v_gene: TRBV12-3/TRBV12-4
abundance: many
d_gene: .
CDR3aa: CASSLLTGPSTDTQYF
CDR3nt: TGTGCCAGCAGTTTATTAACCGGACCTAGCACAGATACGCAGTATTTT